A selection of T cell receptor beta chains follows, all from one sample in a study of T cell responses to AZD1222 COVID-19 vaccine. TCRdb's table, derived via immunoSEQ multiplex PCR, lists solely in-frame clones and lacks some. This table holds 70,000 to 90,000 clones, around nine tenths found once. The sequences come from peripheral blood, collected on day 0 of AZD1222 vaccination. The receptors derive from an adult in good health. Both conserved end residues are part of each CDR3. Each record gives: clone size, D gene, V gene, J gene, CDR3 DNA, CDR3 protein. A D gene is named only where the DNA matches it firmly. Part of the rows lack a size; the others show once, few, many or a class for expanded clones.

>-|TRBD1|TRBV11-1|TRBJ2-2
TGTGCCAGCAGCTTATCAGGGGGCAACACCGGGGAGCTGTTTTTT
CASSLSGGNTGELFF
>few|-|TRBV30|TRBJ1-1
TGTGCCTGGAGTGTCCTGCGATCTGAAGCTTTCTTT
CAWSVLRSEAFF
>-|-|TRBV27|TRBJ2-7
TGTGCCAGCAGCCTCTCGACAGGCCTGTCCTACGAGCAGTACTTC
CASSLSTGLSYEQYF
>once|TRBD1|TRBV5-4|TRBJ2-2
TGTGCCAGCAGCTTGGGGACCGGGACAGATAACACCGGGGAGCTGTTTTTT
CASSLGTGTDNTGELFF
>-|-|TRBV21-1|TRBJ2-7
TGTGCCAGCAGCAAACGACAGTACTCCTACGAGCAGTACTTC
CASSKRQYSYEQYF
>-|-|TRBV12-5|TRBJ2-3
TGTGCTAGTGGTGAAGCCAGGGGAAGCACAGATACGCAGTATTTT
CASGEARGSTDTQYF
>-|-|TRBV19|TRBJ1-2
TGTGCCACCACCCGGAAGGGGAGTGGTTATGGCTACACCTTC
CATTRKGSGYGYTF
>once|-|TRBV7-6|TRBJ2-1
TGTGCCAGCAGCGCCAGGTTAGGCGGGAACTCCTACAATGAGCAGTTCTTC
CASSARLGGNSYNEQFF
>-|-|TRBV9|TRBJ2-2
TGTGCCAGCAGCCCTACTAGCATCAACACCGGGGAGCTGTTTTTT
CASSPTSINTGELFF
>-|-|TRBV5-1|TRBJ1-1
TGCGCCAGCAGCTTGGACGGATCAAACACTGAAGCTTTCTTT
CASSLDGSNTEAFF
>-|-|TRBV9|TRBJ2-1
TGTGCCAGCAGCGTGACGGGATCGTCCTACAATGAGCAGTTCTTC
CASSVTGSSYNEQFF
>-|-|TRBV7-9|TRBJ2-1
TGTGCCAGCAGCTTATCCAAGGGCGTCGCCTACAATGAGCAGTTCTTC
CASSLSKGVAYNEQFF
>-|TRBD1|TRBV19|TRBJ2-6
TGTGCCAGTAGTATACTTCAGGGACAGGGGGCGGTCGGGGCCAACGTCCTGACTTTC
CASSILQGQGAVGANVLTF
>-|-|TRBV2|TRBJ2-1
TGTGCCAGCATTTTATCCAGCCTCCCGTTCTTC
CASILSSLPFF
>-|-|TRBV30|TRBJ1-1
TGTGCCTGGAAGGCAGAGCGGGCTTTCTTT
CAWKAERAFF
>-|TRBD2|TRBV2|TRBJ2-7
TGTGCCAGCAACGACGGGACTAGCCTCGACGAGCAGTACTTC
CASNDGTSLDEQYF
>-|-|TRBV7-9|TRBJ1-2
TGTGCCAGCAGCTTAGAAGGGGCTTCAACCTTC
CASSLEGASTF
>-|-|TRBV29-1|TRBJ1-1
TGCAGCGTTGAAATTGCGGGTTTTGCGGCTTTCTTT
CSVEIAGFAAFF
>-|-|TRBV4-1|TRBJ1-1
TGCGCCAGCAGCCCAGGTTGGCTGCTGAACACTGAAGCTTTCTTT
CASSPGWLLNTEAFF
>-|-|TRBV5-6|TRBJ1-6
TGTGCCAGCAGCGATGGCGTCTCGGGCTTCTACTCACCCCTCCACTTT
CASSDGVSGFYSPLHF
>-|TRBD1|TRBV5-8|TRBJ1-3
TGTGCCAGCAGCTTACAGGGGCCCTACTCTGGAAACACCATATATTTT
CASSLQGPYSGNTIYF
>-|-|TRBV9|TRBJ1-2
TGTGCCAGCAGCGTAGGCAAAGGGCCTAGCTACACCTTC
CASSVGKGPSYTF
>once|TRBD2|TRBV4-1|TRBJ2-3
TGCGCCAGCAGCCAAGAACCCTCCGGACTAGCCTTGACAGATACGCAGTATTTT
CASSQEPSGLALTDTQYF
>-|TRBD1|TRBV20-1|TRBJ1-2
TGCAGTGCTAGTTTCACGGCAGGGGGTTTCTATGGCTACACCTTC
CSASFTAGGFYGYTF
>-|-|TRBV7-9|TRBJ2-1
TGTGCCAGCAGCTTATCGCAGGGCTCCTACAATGAGCAGTTCTTC
CASSLSQGSYNEQFF
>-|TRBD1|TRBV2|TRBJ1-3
TGTGCCAGCACCCCCGGGACAGGTGGAATATATTTT
CASTPGTGGIYF
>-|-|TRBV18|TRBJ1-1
TGTGCCAGCTCACCAGGCTCGAACACTGAAGCTTTCTTT
CASSPGSNTEAFF
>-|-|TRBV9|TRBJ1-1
TGTGCCAGCAGCGTAGCGTCGACAGGTTTGAACACTGAAGCTTTCTTT
CASSVASTGLNTEAFF
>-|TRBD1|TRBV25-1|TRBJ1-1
TGTGCCAGCAGTGACACAGGGGTTGGTGAAGCTTTCTTT
CASSDTGVGEAFF
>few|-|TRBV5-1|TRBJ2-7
TGCGCCAGCAGCTTATACCGGGACAACTACGAGCAGTACTTC
CASSLYRDNYEQYF